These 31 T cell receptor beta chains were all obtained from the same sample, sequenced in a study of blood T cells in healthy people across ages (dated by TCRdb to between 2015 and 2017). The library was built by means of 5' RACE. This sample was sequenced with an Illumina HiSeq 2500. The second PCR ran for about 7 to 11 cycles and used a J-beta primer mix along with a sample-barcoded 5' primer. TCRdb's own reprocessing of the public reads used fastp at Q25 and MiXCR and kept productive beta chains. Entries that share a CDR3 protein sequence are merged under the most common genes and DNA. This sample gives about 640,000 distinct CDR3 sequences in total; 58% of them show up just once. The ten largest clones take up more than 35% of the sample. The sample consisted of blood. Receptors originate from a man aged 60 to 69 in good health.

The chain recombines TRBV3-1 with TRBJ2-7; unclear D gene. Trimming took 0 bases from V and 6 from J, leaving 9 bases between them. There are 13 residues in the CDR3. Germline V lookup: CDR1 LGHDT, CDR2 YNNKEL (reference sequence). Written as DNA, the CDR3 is TGTGCCAGCAGCCAAGACAGGTTTAGCGAGCAGTACTTC. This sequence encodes CASSQDRFSEQYF.

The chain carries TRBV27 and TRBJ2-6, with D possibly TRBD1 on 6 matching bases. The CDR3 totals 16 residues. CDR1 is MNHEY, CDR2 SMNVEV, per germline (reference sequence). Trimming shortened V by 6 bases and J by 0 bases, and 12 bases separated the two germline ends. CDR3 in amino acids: CASRPGHISGANVLTF. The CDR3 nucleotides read TGTGCCAGCAGGCCGGGACATATCTCTGGGGCCAACGTCCTGACTTTC.

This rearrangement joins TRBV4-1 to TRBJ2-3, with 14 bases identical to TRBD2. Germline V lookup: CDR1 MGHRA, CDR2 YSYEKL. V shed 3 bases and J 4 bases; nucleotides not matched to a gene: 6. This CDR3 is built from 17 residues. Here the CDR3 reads CASSQETSGGVADTQYF. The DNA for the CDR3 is TGCGCCAGCAGCCAGGAGACTAGCGGGGGGGTGGCAGATACGCAGTATTTT.

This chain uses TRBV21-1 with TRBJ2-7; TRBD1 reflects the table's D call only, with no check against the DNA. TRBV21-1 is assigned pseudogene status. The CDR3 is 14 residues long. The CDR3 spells CASSVSPHSYEQYF. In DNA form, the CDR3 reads TGTGCCAGCAGCGTGTCCCCACACTCCTACGAGCAGTACTTC.

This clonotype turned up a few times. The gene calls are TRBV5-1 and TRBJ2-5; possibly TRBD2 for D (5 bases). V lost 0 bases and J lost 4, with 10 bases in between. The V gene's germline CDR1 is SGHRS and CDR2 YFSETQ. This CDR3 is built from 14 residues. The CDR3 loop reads CASSLVLAGETQYF. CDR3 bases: TGCGCCAGCAGCTTGGTCCTAGCCGGAGAGACCCAGTACTTC.

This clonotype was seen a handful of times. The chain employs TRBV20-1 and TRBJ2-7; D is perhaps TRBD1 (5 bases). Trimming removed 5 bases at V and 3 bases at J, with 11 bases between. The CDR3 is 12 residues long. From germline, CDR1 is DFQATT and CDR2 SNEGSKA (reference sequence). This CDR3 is CSAQSRVYEQYF. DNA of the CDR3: TGCAGTGCTCAATCCAGGGTCTACGAGCAGTACTTC.

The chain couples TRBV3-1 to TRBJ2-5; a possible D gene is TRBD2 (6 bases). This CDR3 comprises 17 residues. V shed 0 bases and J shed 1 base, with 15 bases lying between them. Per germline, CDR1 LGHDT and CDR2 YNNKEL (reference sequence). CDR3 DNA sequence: TGTGCCAGCAGCCAAGATCGCGGCGGGGTGGTCCAAGAGACCCAGTACTTC. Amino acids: CASSQDRGGVVQETQYF.

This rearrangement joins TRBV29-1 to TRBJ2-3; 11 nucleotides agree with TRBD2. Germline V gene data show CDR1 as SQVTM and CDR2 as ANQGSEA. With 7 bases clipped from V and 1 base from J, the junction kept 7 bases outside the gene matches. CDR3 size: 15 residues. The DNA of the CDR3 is TGCAGCGGGTTAGCGGGGGGGCCGGGCACAGATACGCAGTATTTT. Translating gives CSGLAGGPGTDTQYF.

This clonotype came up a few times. CDR3 loop: CASRGGGDYNEQFF. CDR3 bases: TGTGCCAGCAGGGGGGGGGGAGACTACAATGAGCAGTTCTTC. The chain uses TRBV12-3 or TRBV12-4 and TRBJ2-1, with 7 bases aligning to TRBD2. V shed 6 bases and J 3 bases; nucleotides not matched to a gene: 5. This CDR3 has 14 residues.

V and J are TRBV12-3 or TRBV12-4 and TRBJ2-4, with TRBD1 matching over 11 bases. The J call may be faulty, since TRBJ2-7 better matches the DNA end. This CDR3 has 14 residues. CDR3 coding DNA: TGTGCCAGCGCTACGGGACAGGGGGGCTACGAGCAGTACTTC. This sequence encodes CASATGQGGYEQYF.

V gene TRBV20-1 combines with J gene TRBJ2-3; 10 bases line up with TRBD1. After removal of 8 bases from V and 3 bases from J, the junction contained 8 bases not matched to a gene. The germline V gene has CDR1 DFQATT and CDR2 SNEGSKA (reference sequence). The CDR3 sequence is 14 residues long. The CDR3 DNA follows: TGCAGTCCAGGACAGGGGGGGTTGACAGATACGCAGTATTTT. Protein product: CSPGQGGLTDTQYF.

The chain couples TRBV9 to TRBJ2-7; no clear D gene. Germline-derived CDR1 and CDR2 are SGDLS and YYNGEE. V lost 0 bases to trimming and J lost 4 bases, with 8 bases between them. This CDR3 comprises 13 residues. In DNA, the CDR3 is TGTGCCAGCAGCGTAGATATGGCGTACGAGCAGTACTTC. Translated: CASSVDMAYEQYF.

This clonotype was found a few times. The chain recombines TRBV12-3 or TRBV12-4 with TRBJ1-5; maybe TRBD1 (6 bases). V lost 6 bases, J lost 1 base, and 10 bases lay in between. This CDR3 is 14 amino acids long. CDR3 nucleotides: TGTGCCAGCAGCAACAGGGAAAGCAATCAGCCCCAGCATTTT. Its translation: CASSNRESNQPQHF.

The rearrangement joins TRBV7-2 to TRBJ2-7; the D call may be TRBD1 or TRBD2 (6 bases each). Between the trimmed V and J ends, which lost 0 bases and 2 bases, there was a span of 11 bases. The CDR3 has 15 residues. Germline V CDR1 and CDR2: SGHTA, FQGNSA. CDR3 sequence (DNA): TGTGCCAGCAGCTTAGCTGGGGGGACAACCTACGAGCAGTACTTC. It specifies CASSLAGGTTYEQYF.

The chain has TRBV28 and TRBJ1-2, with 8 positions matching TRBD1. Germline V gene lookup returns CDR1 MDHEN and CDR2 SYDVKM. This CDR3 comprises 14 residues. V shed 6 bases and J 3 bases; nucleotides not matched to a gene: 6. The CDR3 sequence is CASRPTGGDYGYTF. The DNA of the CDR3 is TGTGCCAGCAGACCCACAGGGGGGGACTATGGCTACACCTTC.

The CDR3 DNA follows: TGTGCCGCAGCCCATGACAGGGAAAACTATGGCTACACCTTC. It encodes CAAAHDRENYGYTF. V gene TRBV4-2 combines with J gene TRBJ1-2, with TRBD1 matching 7 bases. Germline assignment: CDR1 LGHNA and CDR2 YNFKEQ. Trimming took 11 bases from V and 2 from J; bases not matched to a gene: 11. CDR3 length: 14 amino acids.

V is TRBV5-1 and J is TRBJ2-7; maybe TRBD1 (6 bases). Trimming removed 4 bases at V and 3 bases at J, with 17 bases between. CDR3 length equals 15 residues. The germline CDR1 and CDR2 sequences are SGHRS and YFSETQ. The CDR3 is CASSPDRTASYEQYF. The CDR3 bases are TGCGCCAGCAGCCCCGACCGGACAGCGAGCTACGAGCAGTACTTC.

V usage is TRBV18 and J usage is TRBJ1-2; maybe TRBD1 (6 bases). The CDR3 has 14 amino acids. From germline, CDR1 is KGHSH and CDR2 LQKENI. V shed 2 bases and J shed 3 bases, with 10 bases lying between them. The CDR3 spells CASSPSGAHYGYTF. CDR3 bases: TGTGCCAGCTCACCATCGGGGGCTCACTATGGCTACACCTTC.

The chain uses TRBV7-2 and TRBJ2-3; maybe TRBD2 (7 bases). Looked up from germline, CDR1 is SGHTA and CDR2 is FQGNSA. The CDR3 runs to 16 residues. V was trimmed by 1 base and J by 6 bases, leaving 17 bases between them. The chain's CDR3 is CASSLGGGATPDTQYF. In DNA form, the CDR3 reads TGTGCCAGCAGCTTAGGAGGGGGGGCCACCCCCGATACGCAGTATTTT.

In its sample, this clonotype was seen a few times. CDR3 coding DNA: TGTGCCAGCAGCCCACGTCGGCGCCGGGAGACCCAGTACTTC. This translates into CASSPRRRRETQYF. This chain joins TRBV7-2 and TRBJ2-7; D is uncertain. TRBJ2-5 explains the end of the DNA better; the J call may be wrong. The CDR3 runs to 14 residues. Germline V gives CDR1 SGHTA, CDR2 FQGNSA.

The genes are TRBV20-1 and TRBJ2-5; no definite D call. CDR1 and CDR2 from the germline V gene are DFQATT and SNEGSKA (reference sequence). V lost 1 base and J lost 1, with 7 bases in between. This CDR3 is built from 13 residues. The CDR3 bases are TGCAGTGCTAGAGCGTCTCGCCAAGAGACCCAGTACTTC. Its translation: CSARASRQETQYF.

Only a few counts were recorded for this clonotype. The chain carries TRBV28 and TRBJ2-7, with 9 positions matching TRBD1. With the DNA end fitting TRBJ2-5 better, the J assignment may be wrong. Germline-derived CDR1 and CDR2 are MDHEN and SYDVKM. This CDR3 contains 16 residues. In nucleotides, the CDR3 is TGTGCCAGCAGTTTGGGGGGACAGGGCCTGCTGGAGACCCAGTACTTC. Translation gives CASSLGGQGLLETQYF.

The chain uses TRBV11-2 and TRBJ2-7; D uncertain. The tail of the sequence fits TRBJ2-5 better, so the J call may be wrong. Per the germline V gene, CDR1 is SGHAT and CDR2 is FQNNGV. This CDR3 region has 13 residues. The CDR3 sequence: CASSLDTEETQYF. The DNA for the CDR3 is TGTGCCAGCAGCTTAGATACAGAAGAGACCCAGTACTTC.

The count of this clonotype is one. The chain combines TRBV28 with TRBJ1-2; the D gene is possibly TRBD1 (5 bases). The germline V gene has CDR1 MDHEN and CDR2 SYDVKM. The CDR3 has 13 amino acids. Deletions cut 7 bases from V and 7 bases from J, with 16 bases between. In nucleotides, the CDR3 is TGTGCCAGCACTAATAATCAGGGTGGTGGCTACACCTTC. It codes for CASTNNQGGGYTF.

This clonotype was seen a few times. CDR3 loop: CASSHPGAGSRSPLHF. The CDR3 DNA is TGTGCCAGCAGCCACCCAGGGGCAGGGTCGCGCTCACCCCTCCACTTT. The V and J genes are TRBV28 and TRBJ1-6; possibly TRBD1 for D (6 bases). This CDR3 is built from 16 residues. Germline V CDR1 and CDR2: MDHEN, SYDVKM. The V gene lost 6 bases and the J gene lost 10 bases, with 22 bases spanning the gap.

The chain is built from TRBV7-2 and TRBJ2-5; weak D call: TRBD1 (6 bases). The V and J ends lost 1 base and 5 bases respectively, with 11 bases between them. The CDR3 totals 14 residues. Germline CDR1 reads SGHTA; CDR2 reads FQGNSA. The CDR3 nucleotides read TGTGCCAGCAGCTTAGGGTGGGGGCTGGAGACCCAGTACTTC. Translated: CASSLGWGLETQYF.

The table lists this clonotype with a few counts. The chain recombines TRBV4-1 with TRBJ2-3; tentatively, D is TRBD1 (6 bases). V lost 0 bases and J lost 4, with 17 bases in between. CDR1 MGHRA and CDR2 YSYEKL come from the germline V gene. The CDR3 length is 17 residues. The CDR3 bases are TGCGCCAGCAGCCAAGATGGAACAGGGTTAGCATCAGATACGCAGTATTTT. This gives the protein CASSQDGTGLASDTQYF.

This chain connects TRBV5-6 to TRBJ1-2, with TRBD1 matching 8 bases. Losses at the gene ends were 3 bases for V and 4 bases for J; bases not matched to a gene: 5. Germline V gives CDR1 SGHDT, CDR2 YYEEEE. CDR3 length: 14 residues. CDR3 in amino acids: CASSYPDRVYGYTF. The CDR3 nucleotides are TGTGCCAGCAGCTATCCGGACAGGGTCTATGGCTACACCTTC.

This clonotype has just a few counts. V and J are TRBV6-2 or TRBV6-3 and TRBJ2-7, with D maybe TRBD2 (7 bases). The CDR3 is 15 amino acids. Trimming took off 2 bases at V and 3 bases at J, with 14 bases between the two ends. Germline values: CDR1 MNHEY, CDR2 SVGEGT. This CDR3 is CASSYGGGRLYEQYF. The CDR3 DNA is TGTGCCAGCAGTTACGGCGGGGGCCGACTCTACGAGCAGTACTTC.

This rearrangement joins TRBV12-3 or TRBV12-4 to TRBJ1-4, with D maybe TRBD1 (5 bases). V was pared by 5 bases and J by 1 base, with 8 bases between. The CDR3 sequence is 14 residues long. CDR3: CASSTGLTNEKLFF. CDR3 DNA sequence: TGTGCCAGCAGTACGGGGCTAACTAATGAAAAACTGTTTTTT.

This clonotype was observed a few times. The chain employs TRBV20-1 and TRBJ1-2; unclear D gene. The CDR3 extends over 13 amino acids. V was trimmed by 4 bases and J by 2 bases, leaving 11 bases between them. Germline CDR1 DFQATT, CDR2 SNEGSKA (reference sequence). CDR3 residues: CSAKFPVNYGYTF. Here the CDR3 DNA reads TGCAGTGCTAAATTCCCGGTCAACTATGGCTACACCTTC.